This TCR beta chain was captured in a study of cytomegalovirus exposure and HLA in healthy donors. Study in general: From donors who were HLA-typed, an early data release held around 85 million unique TCRs.

PCR was performed using 60 Vbeta and 13 Jbeta primers. Profiled with immunoSEQ multiplex PCR; TCRdb holds only in-frame clones, not every one. The profile covers approximately 140,000 clones, with roughly 88% appearing a single time and 0.51% taken by the ten largest. V was shortened by 7 bases and J by 11 bases, with 14 bases between the two germline ends. Germline V gives CDR1 MNHNY, CDR2 SVGAGI (reference sequence). The CDR3 runs to 12 residues. Comment on this clone: The antigen is not known.

Study results and caveats: A previous analysis found most TCR beta V segments productive roughly 87% or roughly 30% of the time. An Asian-associated ancestry cluster reportedly showed fewer N-insertions than the approximately 600-donor mean in a later analysis. A highly shared variant cluster was judged a likely technical artifact.

The sequenced material came from PBMCs. This clonotype was obtained from a woman in her thirties or forties in good health and CMV-seronegative. This chain uses TRBV6-6 with TRBJ2-2, with D tentatively TRBD1 (6 bases). The CDR3 coding sequence is TGTGCCAGCACAGACAGGAGTTCCGAGCTGTTTTTT. Amino acids: CASTDRSSELFF.